This record looks at one T cell receptor beta chain sequence and its context. Looked up from germline, CDR1 is SGHVS and CDR2 is FQNEAQ. The V gene end was trimmed by 5 bases and the J gene end by 2 bases; junction bases not matched to a gene: 9. The length of the CDR3 is 16 residues. This specimen comes from a study of blood T cell repertoires in COVID-19. At the level of the study: COVID-19 samples, acute and convalescent, were from the United States, Italy and Spain. Sources were T cells, B-cell-depleted T cells, or PBMCs; the material itself was cDNA or gDNA.

How the authors handled the data: Reference gene primer amplification gave estimated nucleated cell counts. The repertoire was sequenced with immunoSEQ multiplex PCR; TCRdb's copy has only in-frame clones and lacks some. The V and J calls and the clone size are those of that table, but D and trimming were determined from the DNA. The table includes approximately 4,000 clones, around 93% detected once. The sequence was obtained from a man aged 45 to 65 with active COVID-19. The sample comprised peripheral blood. This rearrangement joins TRBV7-8 to TRBJ2-1; 7 nucleotides agree with TRBD1. This chain's CDR3 is CASSPMGQGAYNEQFF. CDR3 DNA sequence: TGTGCCAGCAGCCCAATGGGCCAGGGGGCCTACAATGAGCAGTTCTTC.